This TCR beta chain was captured by sequencing in a study of T cell changes during pregnancy in multiple sclerosis. The CDR3 has 11 amino acids. Between the trimmed V and J ends, which lost 3 bases and 5 bases, there was a span of 5 bases. Germline V CDR1 and CDR2: SGHNT, YYREEE (reference sequence). The table came from immunoSEQ multiplex PCR; TCRdb's copy has only in-frame clones and leaves some out. The table lists around 49,000 clones, around 95% of them singletons. This clonotype originated in a female donor with multiple sclerosis, enrolled in a pregnancy study. The input for sequencing was CD8+ T cells from peripheral blood mononuclear cells, taken in the first trimester of pregnancy. The chain employs TRBV5-4 and TRBJ2-5; D gene ambiguous. CDR3 amino acids: CASSSSETQYF. DNA for the CDR3: TGTGCCAGCAGCTCCTCTGAGACCCAGTACTTC.